The 18 T cell receptor beta chains reported below all come from one sample, sequenced in a study of cytomegalovirus exposure and HLA in healthy donors. Data came from immunoSEQ multiplex PCR; TCRdb stores just in-frame clones and leaves some out. The sample yields about 140,000 clones, approximately 82% seen once. The sample was PBMCs. Receptors were obtained from a young man in good health and CMV-seropositive.

This rearrangement joins TRBV27 to TRBJ2-1; 7 bases match TRBD2. The CDR3 runs 14 residues. Germline V gene data show CDR1 as MNHEY and CDR2 as SMNVEV (reference sequence). V shed 7 bases and J 4 bases; nucleotides not matched to a gene: 7. CDR3 DNA: TGTGCCAGCACTGTAGCGGGCCTGTACAATGAGCAGTTCTTC. It yields the protein CASTVAGLYNEQFF.

The chain has TRBV5-4 and TRBJ2-5; maybe TRBD2 (5 bases). Germline V gene lookup returns CDR1 SGHNT and CDR2 YYREEE (reference sequence). V lost 1 base to trimming and J lost 4 bases, with 8 bases between them. The CDR3 spans 13 residues. CDR3 residues: CASSLREGETQYF. Written as DNA, the CDR3 is TGTGCCAGCAGCTTGAGAGAGGGAGAGACCCAGTACTTC.

The V and J genes are TRBV7-9 and TRBJ1-5; D might be TRBD1 (5 bases). Per the germline V gene, CDR1 is SEHNR and CDR2 is FQNEAQ (reference sequence). CDR3 length equals 15 residues. Trimming shortened V by 5 bases and J by 1 base, and 12 bases separated the two germline ends. Written as DNA, the CDR3 is TGTGCCAGCAGCACGGACGGGGGGAGCAATCAGCCCCAGCATTTT. Its protein product is CASSTDGGSNQPQHF.

The CDR3 DNA is TGCAGCGTTGAAGCCGGTGGACAGCTGTGGGACGAGCAGTACTTC. Its protein is CSVEAGGQLWDEQYF. The chain has TRBV29-1 and TRBJ2-7; weak D call: TRBD1 (6 bases). Trimming stripped 1 base from V and 5 bases from J, with 18 bases between. Germline V lookup: CDR1 SQVTM, CDR2 ANQGSEA. The CDR3 totals 15 residues.

The chain joins TRBV29-1 to TRBJ2-1, with 13 positions matching TRBD2. Germline V lookup: CDR1 SQVTM, CDR2 ANQGSEA. V lost 6 bases, J lost 9 bases, and 2 bases stayed unmatched. The CDR3 extends over 12 amino acids. The CDR3 DNA follows: TGCAGCGTCCGGACTAGCGGGGGTGAGCAGTTCTTC. It is translated as CSVRTSGGEQFF.

This clone was counted a single time. The chain combines TRBV11-2 with TRBJ1-1, with D unclear. This CDR3 region has 14 residues. V was trimmed by 1 base and J by 5 bases, leaving 11 bases between them. CDR1 and CDR2 from the germline V gene are SGHAT and FQNNGV. CDR3 protein: CASSLGGSITEAFF. In DNA form, the CDR3 reads TGTGCCAGCAGCTTAGGAGGGTCGATTACTGAAGCTTTCTTT.

The chain combines TRBV18 with TRBJ1-1; 7 bases fit TRBD1. This CDR3 region has 16 residues. Germline CDR1 KGHSH, CDR2 LQKENI. The ends lost 1 base at V and 6 bases at J; junction bases unmatched: 11. The CDR3 DNA reads as TGTGCCAGCTCACCACAGAACAGGGGAGGTTCCGCTGAAGCTTTCTTT. Its protein is CASSPQNRGGSAEAFF. Full variable domain (outside the CDR3, taken from reference TRBV18 and TRBJ1-1): NAGVMQNPRHLVRRRGQEARLRCSPMKGHSHVYWYRQLPEEGLKFMVYLQKENIIDESGMPKERFSAEFPKEGPSILRIQQVVRGDSAAYFCASSPQNRGGSAEAFFGQGTRLTVV.

The chain combines TRBV2 with TRBJ2-7; 11 bases map to TRBD2. The trim removed 2 bases at V and 12 bases at J, leaving 6 bases unmatched. Germline-derived CDR1 and CDR2 are SNHLY and FYNNEI. This CDR3 is 13 amino acids long. This CDR3 reads CASSELSGRAGYF. DNA of the CDR3: TGTGCCAGCAGTGAACTTAGCGGGAGGGCTGGGTACTTC.

There are many counts of this clone. The CDR3 DNA reads as TGTGCCTGGAGTGCGACAGTAAACTATGGCTACACCTTC. It is translated as CAWSATVNYGYTF. This chain uses TRBV30 with TRBJ1-2; tentatively, D is TRBD1 (5 bases). The CDR3 has 13 residues. V was clipped by 1 base and J by 2 bases, with 8 bases between them. Germline V CDR1 and CDR2: GTSNPN, SVGIG (reference sequence).

The chain carries TRBV19 and TRBJ2-5; 9 nucleotides align to TRBD2. Losses at the gene ends were 3 bases for V and 5 bases for J; bases not matched to a gene: 7. CDR3 size: 15 residues. Germline CDR1 and CDR2: LNHDA and SQIVND (reference sequence). The CDR3 is CASSMGASGTETQYF. The CDR3 DNA reads TGTGCCAGTAGTATGGGGGCTAGCGGGACCGAGACCCAGTACTTC.

This sequence joins TRBV5-4 and TRBJ1-1; a weak D match, TRBD1 (6 bases). The ends were cut back, 6 bases at V and 4 bases at J, with 16 bases in the middle. Germline-derived CDR1 and CDR2 are SGHNT and YYREEE (reference sequence). The CDR3 runs to 14 residues. DNA of the CDR3: TGTGCCAGCACCTCGGACAGCCTTGTCACTGAAGCTTTCTTT. Amino acid sequence: CASTSDSLVTEAFF.

J is TRBJ2-5 and V is TRBV10-1; the D gene is possibly TRBD1 (6 bases). The CDR3 runs 13 residues. V lost 8 bases and J 0 bases, leaving 10 bases between the germline ends. Germline V lookup: CDR1 WNHNN, CDR2 SYGVQD (reference sequence). The CDR3 protein is CASSRGNQETQYF. In nucleotides, the CDR3 is TGCGCCAGCTCAAGGGGGAACCAAGAGACCCAGTACTTC.

The V gene is TRBV7-9, the J gene TRBJ2-5, with D uncertain. The germline V gene has CDR1 SEHNR and CDR2 FQNEAQ (reference sequence). The CDR3 covers 15 residues. V was trimmed by 2 bases and J by 0 bases, leaving 10 bases between them. This chain's CDR3 is CASSLSANYQETQYF. CDR3 DNA sequence: TGTGCCAGCAGCTTATCCGCGAATTACCAAGAGACCCAGTACTTC.

This chain links TRBV7-9 with TRBJ1-1; tentatively, D is TRBD1 (6 bases). CDR1 SEHNR and CDR2 FQNEAQ come from the germline V gene (reference sequence). The germline V and J ends were trimmed by 5 bases and 0 bases, with 16 bases remaining between them. This CDR3 has 16 amino acids. In DNA form, the CDR3 reads TGTGCCAGCAGCAAGGGACAAGAATTTATGAACACTGAAGCTTTCTTT. Translating it yields CASSKGQEFMNTEAFF.

The chain has TRBV9 and TRBJ2-2; D possibly corresponds to TRBD2 (6 bases). V lost 6 bases and J lost 1, with 22 bases in between. Germline V gene sequence: CDR1 SGDLS, CDR2 YYNGEE. The CDR3 spans 18 residues. The CDR3 loop reads CASNLGVGGRKNTGELFF. CDR3 nucleotide sequence: TGTGCCAGCAACCTGGGTGTAGGTGGGAGGAAGAACACCGGGGAGCTGTTTTTT.

J is TRBJ2-2 and V is TRBV28; 11 nucleotides line up with TRBD1. CDR3 length: 17 residues. The ends lost 6 bases at V and 5 bases at J; junction bases unmatched: 11. Germline V CDR1 and CDR2: MDHEN, SYDVKM. CDR3 sequence (DNA): TGTGCCAGCAGCGGACAGGGGGCGTCGGATCGAACCGGGGAGCTGTTTTTT. Protein sequence: CASSGQGASDRTGELFF.

J is TRBJ1-1 and V is TRBV29-1; TRBD1 agrees at 10 bases. The CDR3 is 13 amino acids. CDR1 is SQVTM, CDR2 ANQGSEA, per germline. After removal of 6 bases from V and 0 bases from J, the junction contained 1 base not matched to a gene. This chain's CDR3 is CSVGTGVNTEAFF. The CDR3 DNA follows: TGCAGCGTGGGGACAGGGGTGAACACTGAAGCTTTCTTT.

This chain links TRBV7-9 with TRBJ2-1; the match to TRBD2 covers 9 bases. Germline values: CDR1 SEHNR, CDR2 FQNEAQ (reference sequence). The CDR3 is 15 amino acids. The V gene end was trimmed by 5 bases and the J gene end by 16 bases; junction bases not matched to a gene: 18. The CDR3 DNA sequence: TGTGCCAGCAGCATCCGTGGGGGCGGGGGGGTCCGTTTATTCTTC. This encodes CASSIRGGGGVRLFF.